A single sample gave rise to the 8 T cell receptor beta chains below, sequenced in a study of control samples from healthy donors and cancer patients. The method was immunoSEQ multiplex PCR; TCRdb's version includes in-frame clones alone and lacks a portion of them. Of about 220,000 clones listed, around 94% are singletons. Material: blood. All receptors come from a man aged 45-65 years in good health.

The DNA of the CDR3 is TGTGCCAGCAGCCAAGTTCGGGGGAGCTACGAGCAGTACGTC. Its translation: CASSQVRGSYEQYV. J is TRBJ2-7 and V is TRBV3-1 (or the pseudogene TRBV3-2); weak D call: TRBD2 (6 bases). CDR1 is LGHDT, CDR2 YNNKEL, per germline (reference sequence). The germline V and J ends were trimmed by 1 base and 3 bases, with 10 bases remaining between them. This CDR3 is 14 amino acids long.

The rearrangement links TRBV15 to TRBJ1-2; D is unresolved. V shed 1 base and J shed 8 bases, with 14 bases lying between them. This CDR3 region has 14 residues. Germline CDR1 reads LNHNV; CDR2 reads YYDKDF (reference sequence). CDR3 bases: TGTGCCACCAGCAGAGTGGGGTCAGCTTACGGCTACACCTTC. Its protein product is CATSRVGSAYGYTF.

The rearrangement links TRBV21-1 to TRBJ2-1; the DNA was not used to check the table's D call, TRBD1. TRBV21-1 constitutes a pseudogene. The CDR3 consists of 11 residues. CDR3 sequence reads: CASSKDSQQFF. DNA of the CDR3: TGTGCCAGCAGCAAGGACAGCCAGCAGTTCTTC.

The rearrangement uses TRBV15 and TRBJ2-7; D is perhaps TRBD2 (7 bases). This CDR3 has 14 amino acids. Germline V lookup: CDR1 LNHNV, CDR2 YYDKDF (reference sequence). V was clipped by 0 bases and J by 7 bases, with 13 bases between them. The CDR3 DNA reads TGTGCCACCAGCAGAGATCGGGGGGCGAGGGAGCAGTACTTC. Its protein is CATSRDRGAREQYF.

This clone occurred a few times. The V and J genes are TRBV24-1 and TRBJ2-1; possibly TRBD2 for D (6 bases). CDR3 length: 16 amino acids. V was clipped by 0 bases and J by 0 bases, with 8 bases between them. CDR1 and CDR2 from the germline V gene are KGHDR and SFDVKD. This CDR3 reads CATSDLAGRSYNEQFF. Written as DNA, the CDR3 is TGTGCCACCAGTGATTTGGCGGGGCGCTCCTACAATGAGCAGTTCTTC.

The chain uses TRBV5-1 and TRBJ2-3; D is unresolved. CDR3 length equals 14 residues. Germline CDR1 and CDR2: SGHRS and YFSETQ. V was cut by 7 bases and J by 2 bases, with 14 bases left in between. The DNA for the CDR3 is TGCGCCAGCCGCTCTCGGGCCGACACAGATACGCAGTATTTT. Amino acids: CASRSRADTDTQYF.

The chain combines TRBV2 with TRBJ1-2, with D unresolved. The CDR3 covers 13 residues. V gave up 2 bases and J gave up 0 bases, with 4 bases separating them. CDR1 and CDR2 from the germline V gene are SNHLY and FYNNEI. In DNA, the CDR3 is TGTGCCAGCAGTGAACTGACTAACTATGGCTACACCTTC. Its translation is CASSELTNYGYTF.

CDR3 in amino acids: CASSLAGGVEAFF. CDR3 sequence (DNA): TGCGCCAGCAGCTTGGCCGGAGGAGTTGAAGCTTTCTTT. The V gene is TRBV5-1, the J gene TRBJ1-1; D not resolved. Trimming pared 0 bases from V and 7 bases from J, leaving 10 bases between. The CDR3 sequence is 13 residues long. Germline V gene sequence: CDR1 SGHRS, CDR2 YFSETQ.